Listed here are 27 T cell receptor beta chains from one sample, sequenced in a study of T cells in women clearing cervical HPV infection. TCRdb's table, derived via immunoSEQ multiplex PCR, lists solely in-frame clones and lacks some. The sample shows some 40,000 clones, and around 5.8% sits with its ten largest clones. The specimen sequenced was blood buffy coat. Every receptor here comes from a woman between 18 and 70 years old with a cervical HPV16 infection that either progressed to CIN3+ or cleared (not recorded which).

Regarding this clone: The read halts 3 residues ahead of the CDR3 end, with the missing end drawn from the germline J gene. The chain uses TRBV20-1 and TRBJ2-1; 8 bases match TRBD2. With V trimmed by 8 bases and J by 3 bases, 6 bases remained unmatched. CDR1 DFQATT and CDR2 SNEGSKA come from the germline V gene (reference sequence). The CDR3 contains 13 residues. The part of the CDR3 DNA that was read is TGCAGTCCAGAACTAGCGGACTACAATGAG. It is translated as CSPELADYNE. The whole CDR3 sequence reads CSPELADYNEQFF.

Regarding this clone: The sequenced fragment ends 3 residues before the CDR3 boundary, so the rest is inferred from the germline J gene. The chain links TRBV14 to TRBJ1-4, with D perhaps matching TRBD1 (6 bases). The germline V gene has CDR1 SGHDN and CDR2 FVKESK. This CDR3 is built from 16 residues. CDR3 residues: CASRRGTGSYNSPLFF. CDR3 DNA (partial): TGTGCCAGCCGGAGAGGCACAGGGAGCTATAATTCACCA. Combining the CDR3 with reference TRBV14 and TRBJ1-4 gives the whole variable domain EAGVTQFPSHSVIEKGQTVTLRCDPISGHDNLYWYRRVMGKEIKFLLHFVKESKQDESGMPNNRFLAERTGGTYSTLKVQPAELEDSGVYFCASRRGTGSYNSPLFFGSGTQLSVL.

Comment on this clone: The read ends 3 residues before the CDR3 terminus; that terminus is restored from the germline J gene. V and J are TRBV11-2 and TRBJ1-2, with 7 positions matching TRBD1. CDR1 SGHAT and CDR2 FQNNGV come from the germline V gene. The CDR3 is 14 amino acids. The junction had 3 bases not matched to a gene; V was cut back by 1 base and J by 4 bases. CDR3 bases read: TGTGCCAGCAGCTTAGCGGGGACAGCCTATGGC. Translated, it gives CASSLAGTAYG. The full CDR3 reads CASSLAGTAYGYTF.

In regard to this clone: One junction end does not reproduce the germline sequence, and a read error may be involved. From the germline J gene comes the end of the CDR3, since the read stops 3 residues before it. The chain has TRBV9 and TRBJ2-1, with TRBD2 matching over 7 bases. The germline CDR1 and CDR2 sequences are SGDLS and YYNGEE. The CDR3 runs to 14 residues. The covered CDR3 bases are TGTGCCAGTAGCGCCAGCGGGGATTACAATGAG. Its translation: CASSASGDYNE. The whole CDR3 sequence reads CASSASGDYNEQFF. Full variable domain (outside the CDR3, taken from reference TRBV9 and TRBJ2-1): DSGVTQTPKHLITATGQRVTLRCSPRSGDLSVYWYQQSLDQGLQFLIQYYNGEERAKGNILERFSAQQFPDLHSELNLSSLELGDSALYFCASSASGDYNEQFFGPGTRLTVL.

On this clone itself: The read terminates 3 residues ahead of where the CDR3 ends, so the germline J gene completes it. The chain employs TRBV19 and TRBJ1-1; 7 nucleotides match TRBD1. The J segment lost 1 base and the V segment lost 5 bases, leaving 4 bases of the junction unmatched. The CDR3 sequence is 14 residues long. CDR1 and CDR2 (germline): LNHDA, SQIVND (reference sequence). CDR3 amino acids: CASSYRTGNTEAFF. The sequenced CDR3 bases are TGTGCCAGTAGTTACAGGACAGGGAACACTGAA.

Remarks on this clone: The CDR3 end is not reached by the read, which stops 3 residues before it; the germline J gene fills it in. V gene TRBV7-3 combines with J gene TRBJ2-6, with 7 bases aligning to TRBD1. V trimming: 5 bases; J trimming: 4 bases; junction bases outside the gene matches: 5. This CDR3 has 15 residues. From germline, CDR1 is SGHTA and CDR2 FQGTGA. CDR3 DNA (partial): TGTGCCAGCAGCCCGACAGGGCCCGGGGCCAACGTC. It is translated as CASSPTGPGANV. The full-length CDR3 reads as CASSPTGPGANVLTF. Using reference TRBV7-3 and TRBJ2-6 for the parts outside the CDR3, the full variable domain is GAGVSQTPSNKVTEKGKYVELRCDPISGHTALYWYRQSLGQGPEFLIYFQGTGAADDSGLPNDRFFAVRPEGSVSTLKIQRTERGDSAVYLCASSPTGPGANVLTFGAGSRLTVL.

The part of the CDR3 DNA that was read is TGTGCCAGTAGTAAAACAGGGGGCAGGCTTACCAACGTG. Residues: CASSKTGGRLTNV. The complete CDR3 sequence is CASSKTGGRLTNVLFF. This chain joins TRBV19 and TRBJ2-2; TRBD1 agrees at 9 bases. The read halts 3 residues ahead of the CDR3 end, with the missing end drawn from the germline J gene. Germline V gene lookup returns CDR1 LNHDA and CDR2 SQIVND (reference sequence). The CDR3 is 16 amino acids.

Notes on this clone: The missing CDR3 end, 3 residues past where the read stops, is filled in from the germline J gene. This chain connects TRBV7-9 to TRBJ1-2, with TRBD1 identical over 9 bases. V shed 5 bases, J shed 7 bases, and the junction held 8 bases outside the gene matches. Germline CDR1 SEHNR, CDR2 FQNEAQ (reference sequence). This CDR3 contains 14 residues. CDR3 DNA, as far as it was read: TGTGCCAGCAGCCCCCTGGTACAGGGGGCTGGC. Its protein product is CASSPLVQGAG. The full CDR3 sequence reads CASSPLVQGAGYTF.

A word on this clone: The CDR3 end is not reached by the read, which stops 3 residues before it; the germline J gene fills it in. The chain employs TRBV20-1 and TRBJ2-3, with TRBD2 matching 7 bases. CDR1 is DFQATT and CDR2 is SNEGSKA in the germline V gene (reference sequence). The CDR3 consists of 14 residues. The part of the CDR3 DNA that was read is TGCAGTGCTAGGGGAGGGGTTAGCAATCAGCCG. This sequence encodes CSARGGVSNQP. The complete CDR3 sequence is CSARGGVSNQPQYF.

This chain's CDR3 is CASSVHRGTEAFF. The part of the CDR3 DNA that was read is TGTGCCAGCAGTGTCCACAGGGGTACTGAA. The chain joins TRBV6-1 to TRBJ1-1, with 7 positions matching TRBD1. The read is 3 residues too short to cover the CDR3 end, so that end is filled in from the germline J gene. CDR1 is MNHNS and CDR2 is SASEGT in the germline V gene. This CDR3 spans 13 amino acids. V was clipped by 4 bases and J by 5 bases; unmatched bases: 4.

Concerning this clone itself: The CDR3 end is not reached by the read, which stops 3 residues before it; the germline J gene fills it in. The rearrangement joins TRBV6-2 or TRBV6-3 to TRBJ2-1, with D uncertain. CDR3 length: 15 residues. The germline V and J ends were trimmed by 8 bases and 7 bases, with 21 bases remaining between them. Germline CDR1 MNHEY, CDR2 SVGEGT. The sequenced CDR3 bases are TGTGCCAGCTCCCTCATTGGCGGAAGGATAAATGAG. Amino acid sequence: CASSLIGGRINE. The entire CDR3 protein is CASSLIGGRINEQFF.

As concerns this clone: The read stops 3 residues short of the end of the CDR3; the missing end is completed from the germline J gene. This chain connects TRBV15 to TRBJ2-1; 7 bases align to TRBD2. Per germline, CDR1 LNHNV and CDR2 YYDKDF (reference sequence). This CDR3 has 16 amino acids. V was pared by 1 base and J by 3 bases, with 6 bases of the junction left unmatched. The sequenced part of the CDR3 DNA is TGTGCCACCAGCAGAGCCCTCGGGACTAACTACAATGAG. It encodes CATSRALGTNYNE. The entire CDR3 sequence reads CATSRALGTNYNEQFF. Full variable domain (remainder filled in from reference TRBV15 and TRBJ2-1): DAMVIQNPRYQVTQFGKPVTLSCSQTLNHNVMYWYQQKSSQAPKLLFHYYDKDFNNEADTPDNFQSRRPNTSFCFLDIRSPGLGDTAMYLCATSRALGTNYNEQFFGPGTRLTVL.

A word on this clone: Its ends do not fully match the called genes, so a read error is possible. From the germline J gene comes the end of the CDR3, since the read stops 3 residues before it. This chain joins TRBV20-1 and TRBJ1-1, with a tentative D call TRBD1 (6 bases). Germline lookup yields CDR1 DFQATT and CDR2 SNEGSKA (reference sequence). The CDR3 spans 13 residues. The CDR3 protein is CSARGGTTDEAFF. The part of the CDR3 DNA that was read is TGCAGTGCGAGAGGGGGGACTACAGATGAA.

In regard to this clone: With the read ending 3 residues before the CDR3 end, the germline J gene is used to fill in that end. V is TRBV7-2 and J is TRBJ2-7; 7 bases are a match to TRBD2. The CDR3 is made up of 15 amino acids. Trimming removed 5 bases from V and 3 bases from J; junction bases left unmatched: 10. Germline CDR1 reads SGHTA; CDR2 reads FQGNSA. CDR3 DNA (partial): TGTGCCAGCAGCCGGGAGGCGGTGGGGCACTACGAG. Translated: CASSREAVGHYE. In full, the CDR3 is CASSREAVGHYEQYF.

Remarks on this clone: A read error may produce the germline difference seen at one junction end. Distinct nucleotide sequences in the sample also encode this CDR3. The part of the CDR3 DNA that was read is TGCGCCAGCAGCTCCCCCGGGACACTTGGAAACACA. It translates to CASSSPGTLGNT. The full CDR3 is CASSSPGTLGNTIYF. This chain connects TRBV5-1 to TRBJ1-3, with D possibly being TRBD1 (6 bases). The read stops 3 residues short of the end of the CDR3; the missing end is completed from the germline J gene. CDR3 size: 15 residues. Germline CDR1 and CDR2: SGHRS and YFSETQ.

As for this clone: The DNA ends 3 residues before the CDR3 does, and the rest of the CDR3 is filled in from the germline J gene. The V gene is TRBV7-3, the J gene TRBJ2-1; 10 nucleotides align to TRBD1. The CDR3 spans 16 residues. V lost 4 bases and J lost 6; bases outside the gene matches: 9. Germline assignment: CDR1 SGHTA and CDR2 FQGTGA. The CDR3 here is CASSSDRDRGGNEQFF. The covered CDR3 bases are TGTGCCAGCAGCTCCGATAGGGACAGGGGCGGCAATGAG.

Comment on this clone: The CDR3 end is not reached by the read, which stops 3 residues before it; the germline J gene fills it in. The chain joins TRBV7-9 to TRBJ2-1; D gene ambiguous. The germline V gene has CDR1 SEHNR and CDR2 FQNEAQ (reference sequence). V shed 5 bases and J shed 9 bases, with 8 bases lying between them. The CDR3 extends over 11 amino acids. CDR3 sequence: CASSPGTEQFF. The covered CDR3 bases are TGTGCCAGCAGCCCCGGTACTGAG.

Remarks on this clone: Coverage ceases 3 residues before the CDR3 finishes, and the germline J gene fills in the end. This chain uses TRBV28 with TRBJ1-1; D is ambiguous. Germline CDR1 and CDR2: MDHEN and SYDVKM. The CDR3 extends over 12 amino acids. V was shortened by 4 bases and J by 5 bases, with 8 bases between the two germline ends. The CDR3 bases that were read are TGTGCCAGCAGTTCCGTAAGGACTGAA. This codes for CASSSVRTE. The whole CDR3 protein reads CASSSVRTEAFF.

As regards this clone: The sequenced fragment ends 3 residues before the CDR3 boundary, so the rest is inferred from the germline J gene. The rearrangement uses TRBV19 and TRBJ1-1, with D perhaps TRBD1 (5 bases). Germline V lookup: CDR1 LNHDA, CDR2 SQIVND (reference sequence). The CDR3 extends over 13 amino acids. The CDR3 here is CASSNLGREEAFF. The part of the CDR3 DNA that was read is TGTGCCAGTAGTAACCTGGGCAGGGAAGAA.

As for this clone: With the read ending 3 residues before the CDR3 end, the germline J gene is used to fill in that end. This rearrangement joins TRBV30 to TRBJ1-4; weak D call: TRBD1 (5 bases). Germline CDR1 and CDR2: GTSNPN and SVGIG (reference sequence). This CDR3 has 15 residues. The sequenced CDR3 bases are TGTGCCTGGGGGATCCGGAGGGACTATAATTCACCA. This codes for CAWGIRRDYNSP. The CDR3 in full is CAWGIRRDYNSPLFF.

A word on this clone: The read gets to within 3 residues of the CDR3 end, and the germline J gene fills in the rest. The V call is TRBV20-1, the J call TRBJ1-2; D gene uncertain. Germline assignment: CDR1 DFQATT and CDR2 SNEGSKA (reference sequence). Trimming removed 2 bases from V and 4 bases from J, with 14 bases in between. The CDR3 covers 14 residues. The DNA read from the CDR3 is TGCAGTGCTAGAACGGTGGACTCCTTCTATGGC. Translating it yields CSARTVDSFYG. The CDR3 in its entirety is CSARTVDSFYGYTF.

A remark on this clone: Coverage ceases 3 residues before the CDR3 finishes, and the germline J gene fills in the end. V usage is TRBV19 and J usage is TRBJ1-2; TRBD1 might be the D (5 bases). The CDR3 loop spans 16 amino acids. The germline gives CDR1 LNHDA, CDR2 SQIVND (reference sequence). The part of the CDR3 DNA that was read is TGTGCCAGTAGTATGACTAGCGGGACGCTGAGGGATGAC. This encodes CASSMTSGTLRDD. In full, the CDR3 is CASSMTSGTLRDDYTF.

To note about this clone: The read ends 3 residues shy of where the CDR3 ends; the end is completed using the germline J gene. The chain has TRBV30 and TRBJ1-4, with D possibly TRBD1 on 6 matching bases. CDR3 length equals 13 residues. Germline V CDR1 and CDR2: GTSNPN, SVGIG (reference sequence). The chain's CDR3 is CAWSRGGESPLFF. Partial CDR3 DNA: TGTGCCTGGAGTAGGGGGGGAGAGTCACCA.

To note about this clone: The CDR3 goes on 3 residues after the read ends, and that part is filled in from the germline J gene. This chain links TRBV2 with TRBJ2-4; TRBD1 or TRBD2 may be the D gene (5 bases each). V was trimmed by 5 bases and J by 9 bases, leaving 11 bases between them. This CDR3 comprises 12 residues. Germline CDR1 and CDR2: SNHLY and FYNNEI. The chain's CDR3 is CASSKGAGIQYF. CDR3 DNA (partial): TGTGCCAGCAGTAAAGGGGCGGGCATT.

Regarding this clone: The read falls 3 residues short of the CDR3 end, and the missing part is taken from the germline J gene. The genes are TRBV18 and TRBJ1-1; D gene ambiguous. V was trimmed by 6 bases and J by 7 bases, leaving 21 bases between them. This CDR3 contains 15 residues. Germline CDR1 reads KGHSH; CDR2 reads LQKENI. The CDR3 loop reads CASSPSGSSYNEAFF. The part of the CDR3 DNA that was read is TGTGCCAGCTCTCCCAGCGGGAGCTCCTACAATGAA.

On this clone itself: The read finishes 3 residues shy of the CDR3 end, and the germline J gene is used to complete it. This sequence joins TRBV20-1 and TRBJ2-3; D perhaps matches TRBD2 (6 bases). The CDR3 sequence is 13 residues long. Germline V gives CDR1 DFQATT, CDR2 SNEGSKA (reference sequence). With 5 bases removed from V and 6 bases from J, the gap between germline ends came to 15 bases. The sequenced part of the CDR3 DNA is TGCAGTGCTCCTAAGACTAGTTCGGATACG. Protein: CSAPKTSSDT. The entire CDR3 is CSAPKTSSDTQYF.

About this clone itself: The missing CDR3 end, 3 residues past where the read stops, is filled in from the germline J gene. The V call is TRBV7-9, the J call TRBJ2-7; tentative D call: TRBD2 (6 bases). The CDR3 is 14 amino acids. The V and J ends lost 5 bases and 2 bases respectively, with 13 bases between them. Germline V lookup: CDR1 SEHNR, CDR2 FQNEAQ (reference sequence). CDR3 in amino acids: CASSPGTETYEQYF. The DNA read from the CDR3 is TGTGCCAGCAGCCCCGGGACTGAAACCTACGAG.